This passage covers 32 T cell receptor beta chains from one sample sequenced in a study of blood T cell repertoires in COVID-19. The method was immunoSEQ multiplex PCR; TCRdb's version includes in-frame clones alone and lacks a portion of them. Here the sample spans about 110,000 clones, 88% being singletons. Sequenced material: peripheral blood. These receptor sequences come from a human donor in a cohort sampled during active COVID-19.

This sequence joins TRBV4-1 and TRBJ2-1; 9 nucleotides align to TRBD2. CDR1 is MGHRA, CDR2 YSYEKL, per germline. There are 17 residues in the CDR3. V was pared by 0 bases and J by 6 bases, with 9 bases of the junction left unmatched. The CDR3 here is CASSQEASGVRGNEQFF. The CDR3 bases are TGCGCCAGCAGCCAAGAGGCTAGCGGGGTCCGGGGCAATGAGCAGTTCTTC.

This chain connects TRBV19 to TRBJ2-1; 8 positions match TRBD1. From germline, CDR1 is LNHDA and CDR2 SQIVND (reference sequence). The CDR3 is 13 residues long. V was clipped by 9 bases and J by 4 bases; unmatched bases: 5. The CDR3 DNA reads as TGTGCCAGGGACAGGGTTTCATACAATGAGCAGTTCTTC. As protein: CARDRVSYNEQFF.

This clone has just one count. The chain links TRBV28 to TRBJ2-7; D unresolved. CDR1 is MDHEN and CDR2 is SYDVKM in the germline V gene. V lost 7 bases to trimming and J lost 2 bases, with 12 bases between them. The CDR3 length is 13 residues. The CDR3 DNA follows: TGTGCCAGCACTTCGACACAAGCCTACGAGCAGTACTTC. Translated: CASTSTQAYEQYF.

This chain connects TRBV7-9 to TRBJ1-4; 9 bases are shared with TRBD1. V gave up 5 bases and J gave up 5 bases; unmatched junction bases: 6. Germline CDR1 and CDR2: SEHNR and FQNEAQ (reference sequence). The CDR3 has 15 residues. The CDR3 nucleotides are TGTGCCAGCAGCATAACCGGGACAGGGAATGAAAAACTGTTTTTT. Translation gives CASSITGTGNEKLFF.

The chain uses TRBV5-1 and TRBJ1-1; TRBD1 matches at 9 bases. This CDR3 has 15 amino acids. From germline, CDR1 is SGHRS and CDR2 YFSETQ. The V gene end was trimmed by 0 bases and the J gene end by 1 base; junction bases not matched to a gene: 1. As DNA, the CDR3 is TGCGCCAGCAGCTTGGGGGGACAGGGGAACACTGAAGCTTTCTTT. Translation gives CASSLGGQGNTEAFF.

J is TRBJ2-5 and V is TRBV2; 9 bases agree with TRBD2. V trimming: 2 bases; J trimming: 5 bases; junction bases outside the gene matches: 6. In germline, CDR1 is SNHLY, CDR2 FYNNEI. This CDR3 comprises 15 residues. The CDR3 sequence: CASSEFAGGPETQYF. CDR3 in DNA: TGTGCCAGCAGTGAATTCGCGGGGGGGCCCGAGACCCAGTACTTC.

The V and J genes are TRBV27 and TRBJ2-1; 11 positions agree with TRBD2. The germline V gene has CDR1 MNHEY and CDR2 SMNVEV (reference sequence). This CDR3 has 19 amino acids. V shed 6 bases, J shed 1 base, and the junction held 14 bases outside the gene matches. In nucleotides, the CDR3 is TGTGCCAGCAGGCCCCCTAGCGGGGGGACTATCCGATCCTACAATGAGCAGTTCTTC. This encodes CASRPPSGGTIRSYNEQFF.

This chain joins TRBV5-6 and TRBJ1-1, with D perhaps TRBD1 (5 bases). Germline CDR1 is SGHDT and CDR2 is YYEEEE. The V and J ends lost 1 base and 4 bases respectively, with 8 bases between them. This CDR3 spans 13 amino acids. The CDR3 nucleotides are TGTGCCAGCAGCTTGCGGGGGAGCACTGAAGCTTTCTTT. Translated: CASSLRGSTEAFF.

V is TRBV18 and J is TRBJ1-1, with 7 bases fitting TRBD1. V trimming: 3 bases; J trimming: 12 bases; junction bases outside the gene matches: 10. Looked up from germline, CDR1 is KGHSH and CDR2 is LQKENI. The CDR3 runs to 13 residues. The DNA of the CDR3 is TGTGCCAGCTCACCCCCAAACGACAGGGAGACTTTCTTT. It codes for CASSPPNDRETFF.

The rearrangement joins TRBV7-2 to TRBJ1-1; maybe TRBD1 (6 bases). The germline gives CDR1 SGHTA, CDR2 FQGNSA. The V gene lost 4 bases and the J gene lost 2 bases, with 11 bases spanning the gap. This CDR3 region has 14 residues. The CDR3 DNA is TGTGCCAGCAGCTCGGGACACGCTAACACTGAAGCTTTCTTT. Its translation: CASSSGHANTEAFF. Variable domain in full (rest from reference TRBV7-2 and TRBJ1-1): GAGVSQSPSNKVTEKGKDVELRCDPISGHTALYWYRQSLGQGLEFLIYFQGNSAPDKSGLPSDRFSAERTGGSVSTLTIQRTQQEDSAVYLCASSSGHANTEAFFGQGTRLTVV.

The chain recombines TRBV7-6 with TRBJ2-1, with D possibly TRBD2 on 5 matching bases. Germline-derived CDR1 and CDR2 are SGHVS and FNYEAQ. Trimming cost V 1 base and J 4 bases, with 11 bases left between them. This CDR3 has 15 residues. This CDR3 is CASSLDGGRYNEQFF. The CDR3 nucleotides read TGTGCCAGCAGCTTAGACGGCGGGCGGTACAATGAGCAGTTCTTC. The entire variable domain, with the rest obtained from reference TRBV7-6 and TRBJ2-1, is as follows: GAGVSQSPRYKVTKRGQDVALRCDPISGHVSLYWYRQALGQGPEFLTYFNYEAQQDKSGLPNDRFSAERPEGSISTLTIQRTEQRDSAMYRCASSLDGGRYNEQFFGPGTRLTVL.

The rearrangement links TRBV14 to TRBJ2-7; 7 bases map to TRBD2. The CDR3 has 14 residues. Losses at the gene ends were 1 base for V and 3 bases for J; bases not matched to a gene: 3. The germline V gene has CDR1 SGHDN and CDR2 FVKESK. This chain's CDR3 is CASSQGAGLYEQYF. The CDR3 DNA follows: TGTGCCAGCAGCCAAGGAGCGGGACTCTACGAGCAGTACTTC.

The chain joins TRBV13 to TRBJ2-6; tentatively, D is TRBD1 (5 bases). Per the germline V gene, CDR1 is PRHDT and CDR2 is FYEKMQ (reference sequence). This CDR3 spans 16 amino acids. Deletions cut 5 bases from V and 2 bases from J, with 13 bases between. This CDR3 reads CASSSPGSAGANVLTF. CDR3 nucleotide sequence: TGTGCCAGCAGCAGTCCAGGGTCGGCTGGGGCCAACGTCCTGACTTTC.

The CDR3, as DNA: TGTGCCAGCAGCTACGGGTCGGTGATCTTGAACACTGAAGCTTTCTTT. Amino acids: CASSYGSVILNTEAFF. The chain has TRBV7-8 and TRBJ1-1; D not certain. Germline V gene data show CDR1 as SGHVS and CDR2 as FQNEAQ. V lost 4 bases, J lost 0 bases, and 15 bases lay in between. The CDR3 is 16 residues long. The full variable domain, its missing parts supplied by reference TRBV7-8 and TRBJ1-1, is GAGVSQSPRYKVAKRGQDVALRCDPISGHVSLFWYQQALGQGPEFLTYFQNEAQLDKSGLPSDRFFAERPEGSVSTLKIQRTQQEDSAVYLCASSYGSVILNTEAFFGQGTRLTVV.

The chain has TRBV7-9 and TRBJ1-6, with 8 bases aligning to TRBD1. Germline V CDR1 and CDR2: SEHNR, FQNEAQ (reference sequence). CDR3 length equals 14 residues. After removal of 4 bases from V and 10 bases from J, the junction contained 6 bases not matched to a gene. The CDR3 spells CASSSQGVGSPLHF. Here the CDR3 DNA reads TGTGCCAGCAGCTCACAGGGGGTCGGGTCACCCCTCCACTTT.

This clone appeared once. The chain employs TRBV9 and TRBJ2-7; a possible D gene is TRBD2 (6 bases). The V end lost 4 bases, the J end lost 5 bases, and 19 bases lay between the germline ends. Germline CDR1 reads SGDLS; CDR2 reads YYNGEE. CDR3 length: 15 residues. CDR3: CASSPRGGLADEQYF. The CDR3 DNA sequence: TGTGCCAGCAGCCCACGTGGGGGTTTAGCGGACGAGCAGTACTTC.

The rearrangement joins TRBV10-1 to TRBJ2-3; 10 bases align to TRBD2. V lost 3 bases and J lost 4; bases outside the gene matches: 4. The CDR3 consists of 15 residues. Germline CDR1 WNHNN, CDR2 SYGVQD (reference sequence). The CDR3 DNA follows: TGCGCCAGCAGTGATGGGACTAGCGTGGCAGATACGCAGTATTTT. It specifies CASSDGTSVADTQYF.

The chain employs TRBV14 and TRBJ1-1; the D is unclear. V was trimmed by 1 base and J by 0 bases, leaving 9 bases between them. The CDR3 has 15 amino acids. Germline V lookup: CDR1 SGHDN, CDR2 FVKESK. In DNA, the CDR3 is TGTGCCAGCAGCCAAGGTAGCAGATTGAACACTGAAGCTTTCTTT. Translating gives CASSQGSRLNTEAFF.

The chain links TRBV5-4 to TRBJ2-1; D remains ambiguous. V was cut by 0 bases and J by 5 bases, with 9 bases left in between. CDR1 and CDR2 from the germline V gene are SGHNT and YYREEE (reference sequence). This CDR3 has 14 amino acids. This CDR3 is CASSLDGSNNEQFF. The CDR3 DNA reads as TGTGCCAGCAGCTTGGATGGCTCGAACAATGAGCAGTTCTTC.

The rearrangement joins TRBV19 to TRBJ2-1; D is uncertain. V lost 4 bases and J 7 bases, leaving 11 bases between the germline ends. The length of the CDR3 is 13 residues. Germline lookup yields CDR1 LNHDA and CDR2 SQIVND (reference sequence). CDR3 sequence (DNA): TGTGCCAGTAGTACTACAGCCCGGAATGAGCAGTTCTTC. The encoded protein is CASSTTARNEQFF.

The chain employs TRBV19 and TRBJ1-5, with 9 bases that match TRBD1. Germline CDR1 and CDR2: LNHDA and SQIVND (reference sequence). This CDR3 spans 13 amino acids. The ends lost 4 bases at V and 6 bases at J; junction bases unmatched: 1. The CDR3 coding sequence is TGTGCCAGTAGTACACAGGGGGCTCAGCCCCAGCATTTT. It yields the protein CASSTQGAQPQHF. The full variable domain, rest sourced from reference TRBV19 and TRBJ1-5, is DGGITQSPKYLFRKEGQNVTLSCEQNLNHDAMYWYRQDPGQGLRLIYYSQIVNDFQKGDIAEGYSVSREKKESFPLTVTSAQKNPTAFYLCASSTQGAQPQHFGDGTRLSIL.

V gene TRBV7-2 combines with J gene TRBJ2-7, with TRBD2 matching over 7 bases. J gave up 7 bases and V 1 base, and 4 bases lay outside the gene matches. This CDR3 spans 13 amino acids. Germline V lookup: CDR1 SGHTA, CDR2 FQGNSA. In DNA, the CDR3 is TGTGCCAGCAGCTTAGAGGGAGCGGGGGAGCAGTACTTC. Amino acid sequence: CASSLEGAGEQYF.

This chain uses TRBV13 with TRBJ2-3, with D perhaps matching TRBD2 (6 bases). The CDR3 extends over 13 amino acids. Germline CDR1 is PRHDT and CDR2 is FYEKMQ (reference sequence). V was trimmed by 4 bases and J by 5 bases, leaving 10 bases between them. CDR3 coding DNA: TGTGCCAGCAGCTCCCGAGCGGGAGATACGCAGTATTTT. It encodes CASSSRAGDTQYF. The full variable domain, rest sourced from reference TRBV13 and TRBJ2-3, is AAGVIQSPRHLIKEKRETATLKCYPIPRHDTVYWYQQGPGQDPQFLISFYEKMQSDKGSIPDRFSAQQFSDYHSELNMSSLELGDSALYFCASSSRAGDTQYFGPGTRLTVL.

The chain combines TRBV3-1 (or the pseudogene TRBV3-2) with TRBJ1-2, with 8 bases lining up with TRBD1. CDR1 LGHDT and CDR2 YNNKEL come from the germline V gene (reference sequence). This CDR3 has 13 residues. With V trimmed by 1 base and J by 8 bases, 3 bases remained unmatched. The CDR3 coding sequence is TGTGCCAGCAGCCAAGTCAGGGGGCAAGGCTACACCTTC. Translation: CASSQVRGQGYTF.

This clone has a single count. The V gene is TRBV5-1, the J gene TRBJ2-2; 12 positions match TRBD2. This CDR3 region has 14 residues. Germline V gene sequence: CDR1 SGHRS, CDR2 YFSETQ. V dropped 7 bases and J dropped 5; count of bases not matched to a gene: 3. This CDR3 is CASSGTSGTGELFF. The CDR3 DNA sequence: TGCGCCAGCTCCGGGACTAGCGGGACCGGGGAGCTGTTTTTT.

This clone was counted once. The chain employs TRBV27 and TRBJ2-7; 7 positions agree with TRBD1. The trim removed 4 bases at V and 2 bases at J, leaving 2 bases unmatched. The CDR3 runs to 13 residues. CDR1 and CDR2 (germline): MNHEY, SMNVEV (reference sequence). CDR3 loop: CASSSDRAYEQYF. CDR3 nucleotides: TGTGCCAGCAGTTCAGACAGGGCCTACGAGCAGTACTTC.

The V call is TRBV3-1 (or the pseudogene TRBV3-2), the J call TRBJ2-3, with 12 positions matching TRBD2. Trimming cost V 3 bases and J 2 bases; bases outside gene matches: 3. CDR3 length equals 16 residues. Germline lookup yields CDR1 LGHDT and CDR2 YNNKEL (reference sequence). Here the CDR3 reads CASSQTSGGPTDTQYF. DNA of the CDR3: TGTGCCAGCAGCCAGACTAGCGGGGGCCCCACAGATACGCAGTATTTT.

This clone was found many times. The V gene is TRBV28, the J gene TRBJ1-5; tentatively, D is TRBD1 (6 bases). The germline V gene has CDR1 MDHEN and CDR2 SYDVKM. Trimming removed 6 bases from V and 4 bases from J, with 7 bases in between. The CDR3 covers 12 residues. In DNA, the CDR3 is TGTGCCAGCAGGGGGGCGAATCAGCCCCAGCATTTT. Residues: CASRGANQPQHF.

This rearrangement joins TRBV2 to TRBJ1-5; 9 bases are a match to TRBD1. The CDR3 loop spans 16 amino acids. V trimming: 5 bases; J trimming: 2 bases; junction bases outside the gene matches: 7. Germline CDR1 SNHLY, CDR2 FYNNEI. CDR3 nucleotide sequence: TGTGCCAGCAGTCCCGGGACAGGGAGCGGCAATCAGCCCCAGCATTTT. The encoded protein is CASSPGTGSGNQPQHF.

The V gene is TRBV4-1, the J gene TRBJ2-3, with TRBD1 matching over 9 bases. The CDR3 has 15 amino acids. The V and J ends lost 2 bases and 1 base, in that order; junction bases with no gene match: 1. Germline CDR1 MGHRA, CDR2 YSYEKL. CDR3 sequence (DNA): TGCGCCAGCAGCCAATGGACAGGGGGCACAGATACGCAGTATTTT. It yields the protein CASSQWTGGTDTQYF.

V usage is TRBV28 and J usage is TRBJ1-2; D unresolved. The germline V and J ends were trimmed by 11 bases and 1 base, with 8 bases remaining between them. This CDR3 region has 11 residues. Per germline, CDR1 MDHEN and CDR2 SYDVKM. The CDR3 DNA reads as TGTGCCTCGGGGTTTAACTATGGCTACACCTTC. Protein product: CASGFNYGYTF.

This chain connects TRBV2 to TRBJ1-4, with TRBD1 matching 9 bases. The V gene's germline CDR1 is SNHLY and CDR2 FYNNEI. The CDR3 is 16 amino acids. V shed 3 bases, J shed 8 bases, and the junction held 10 bases outside the gene matches. The CDR3 DNA follows: TGTGCCAGCAGTGATTTCGGACAGGGGACGGAGGAAAAACTGTTTTTT. Translating it yields CASSDFGQGTEEKLFF.